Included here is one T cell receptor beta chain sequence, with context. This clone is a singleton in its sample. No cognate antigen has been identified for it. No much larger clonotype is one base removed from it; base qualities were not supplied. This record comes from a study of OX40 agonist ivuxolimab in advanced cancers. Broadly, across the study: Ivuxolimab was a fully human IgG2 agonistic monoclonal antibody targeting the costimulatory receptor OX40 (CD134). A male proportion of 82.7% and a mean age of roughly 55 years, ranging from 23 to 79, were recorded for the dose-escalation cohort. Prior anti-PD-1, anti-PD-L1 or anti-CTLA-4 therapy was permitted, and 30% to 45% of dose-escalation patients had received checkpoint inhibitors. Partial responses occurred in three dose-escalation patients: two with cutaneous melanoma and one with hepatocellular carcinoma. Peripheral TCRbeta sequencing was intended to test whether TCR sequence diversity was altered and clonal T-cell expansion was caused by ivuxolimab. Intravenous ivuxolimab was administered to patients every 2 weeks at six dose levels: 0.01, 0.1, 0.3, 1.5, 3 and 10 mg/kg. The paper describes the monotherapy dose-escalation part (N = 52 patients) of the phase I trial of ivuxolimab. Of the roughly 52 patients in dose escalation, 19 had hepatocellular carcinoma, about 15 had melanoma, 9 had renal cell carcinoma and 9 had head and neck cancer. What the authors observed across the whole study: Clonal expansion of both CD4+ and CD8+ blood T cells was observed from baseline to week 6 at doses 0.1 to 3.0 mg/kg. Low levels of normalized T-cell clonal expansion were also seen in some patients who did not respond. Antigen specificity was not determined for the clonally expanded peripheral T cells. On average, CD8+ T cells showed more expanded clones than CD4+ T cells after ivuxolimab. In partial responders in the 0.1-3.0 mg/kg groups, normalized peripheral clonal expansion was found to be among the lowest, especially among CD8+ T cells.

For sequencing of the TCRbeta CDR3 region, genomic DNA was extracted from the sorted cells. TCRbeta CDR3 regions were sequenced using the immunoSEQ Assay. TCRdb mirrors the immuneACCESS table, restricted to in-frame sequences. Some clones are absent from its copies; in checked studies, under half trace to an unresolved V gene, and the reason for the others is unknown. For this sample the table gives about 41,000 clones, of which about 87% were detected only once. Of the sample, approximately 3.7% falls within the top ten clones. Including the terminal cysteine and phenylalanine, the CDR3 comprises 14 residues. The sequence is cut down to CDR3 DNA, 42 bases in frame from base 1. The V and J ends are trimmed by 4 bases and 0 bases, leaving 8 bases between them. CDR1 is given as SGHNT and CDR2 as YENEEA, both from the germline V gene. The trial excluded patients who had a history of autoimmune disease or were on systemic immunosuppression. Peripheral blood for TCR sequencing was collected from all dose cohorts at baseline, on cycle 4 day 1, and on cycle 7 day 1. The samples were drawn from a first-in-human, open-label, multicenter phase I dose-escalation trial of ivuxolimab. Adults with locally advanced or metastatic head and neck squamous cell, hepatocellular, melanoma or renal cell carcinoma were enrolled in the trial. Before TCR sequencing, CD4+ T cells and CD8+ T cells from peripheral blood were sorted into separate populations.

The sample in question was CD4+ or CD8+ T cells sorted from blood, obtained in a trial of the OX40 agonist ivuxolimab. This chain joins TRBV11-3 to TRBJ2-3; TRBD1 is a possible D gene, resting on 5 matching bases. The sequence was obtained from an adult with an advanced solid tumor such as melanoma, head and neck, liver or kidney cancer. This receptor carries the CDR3 CASSWGPSTDTQYF. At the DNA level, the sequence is TGTGCCAGCAGCTGGGGCCCCAGCACAGATACGCAGTATTTT.